This T cell receptor (beta chain) was sequenced for a study of cytomegalovirus exposure and HLA in healthy donors (dated by TCRdb to 2016 to 2017). Context from the whole study: In an earlier analysis of 550 to 750 of the donors, 250 to 350 Gb of sequence data and 120 million or so unique TCR beta sequences from approximately 180 million T cells were reported. An early release that covered more than 550 HLA-typed donors contained about 300 gigabases of sequencing data and tens of millions of unique TCR sequences. Of the 350 to 450 genotyped donors, less than 90% were placed in the genetic ancestry cluster associated with self-reported Caucasian donors. The study aimed to test whether signatures of past pathogen exposure could be identified by cataloging public T cell receptors. The T cell repertoires of roughly 660 subjects were profiled by immunosequencing and related to cytomegalovirus serostatus. In addition to the first cohort of 650 to 800 subjects, a separate validation cohort of about 120 different subjects was used. The study combined high-throughput TCR immunosequencing, statistical association of individual TCRs with disease status, and machine learning to predict cytomegalovirus infection status. A later analysis re-examined previously published TCR beta repertoires from over 500 donors and added high-resolution HLA genotyping to investigate patterns of TCR occurrence. Rather than using new phenotypic data, the later analysis identified candidate immune exposures from TCR beta sequences and from how often those sequences occurred across donors. An earlier analysis of fewer than 750 of the donors used high-throughput TCR beta sequencing to judge whether each TCR beta V gene segment behaved as functional or pseudogenic. Donor age, sex, ethnicity and CMV serostatus were compiled alongside the repertoire data. Genome-wide SNP genotypes for about 65% of the 666 donors were used in a later genetic analysis, which treated that subset as a discovery cohort. Every repertoire in the discovery cohort had been generated on one and the same sequencing platform. HLA typing included class I and class II loci at four-digit resolution. Typing coverage varied by locus: roughly 629-640 donors for A, B, C, DRB1 and DQB1; some 520 for DQA1; 606 for DPA1; approximately 470 for DPB1. A handful of DR-DQ haplotypes were handled as single units for association and clustering because linkage in the cohort was strong. Among about 390 genotyped donors of the cohort, an average of around 240,000 unique TCR beta nucleotide sequences were sequenced per donor, about a sixth of them non-productive. What the authors observed across the whole study: In this cohort, only TCR beta chains were sequenced, and detectable features were limited by the absence of alpha or paired-chain data. While some public TCRs were present in many individuals, most TCR sequences turned up only very rarely across donors. Strong co-occurrence of HLA alleles, especially DR and DQ, made assigning TCR associations to individual alleles difficult. According to a later analysis, most CMV-associated TCR beta chains appeared to be HLA-restricted, and the HLA associations seemed to be driven largely by CMV exposure. A further reported finding was that TCR beta sequences accurately predicted the HLA-A and HLA-B alleles for most subjects in the first cohort. HLA typing was unavailable for some donors at each locus, so association tests used only the typed subset. Three of the identified cytomegalovirus-associated TCR beta chains were confirmed in vitro to be specific for cytomegalovirus antigens. Because counts were too low, about 17 rarely observed V segments, including chromosome 9 orphons, were excluded from the earlier analysis of 500 to 700 of the donors. In a later analysis, around 17,000 TCR beta sequences were associated with specific HLA alleles at a false discovery rate of 0.05. According to a later analysis, parvovirus B19, influenza, CMV and Epstein-Barr virus appeared linked to several top co-occurrence clusters. CMV serostatus was the only immune exposure information available for the cohort. In an earlier analysis of 587 of the donors, most TCR beta V segments appeared in productive rearrangements about 87% or about 30% of the time, broadly matching IMGT annotations. The classifier was reported to diagnose cytomegalovirus status with high specificity and sensitivity in both the original cohort and the validation cohort. In a later analysis, HLA-associated TCR beta chains were found to be more clonally expanded and to have lower generation probabilities than equally common non-associated chains. The authors suggested that the approach could potentially be generalized to other disease states and immunological phenotypes. V-gene and J-gene trimming of TCR beta chains was associated with a missense DCLRE1C variant in a later genetic analysis, and the association was replicated in an independent cohort. The study gave a list of over 150 TCR beta chains associated with cytomegalovirus. The presence/absence analyses assumed that sequencing depth was roughly uniform across donors, and that assumption may not be true. A cluster of highly shared sequence variants was judged likely to represent a technical artifact of the sequencing pipeline. According to a later genetic analysis, donors in an Asian-associated ancestry cluster had fewer N-insertions in productive TCRs than the approximately 610-donor mean. Some IMGT-functional V segments, including TRBV6-2 and TRBV6-3, could not be told apart with the 87-base-pair reads, so those segments were excluded. In a later analysis, the rate of TCR association differed among HLA loci, with DRB1 alleles having the most associated TCRs and HLA-C alleles having the fewest. Linkage disequilibrium might explain the correlated functional status among segregating V segments, but an unknown experimental factor could not be ruled out.

The library was generated by the immunoSEQ multiplex PCR assay. A mixture of 60 forward primers for TCR Vbeta segments and 13 reverse primers for TCR Jbeta segments was used in the multiplex PCR. A multiplex PCR assay on genomic DNA amplified the CDR3 region of rearranged TCR beta genes. The amplified TCR beta libraries were sequenced on the Illumina HiSeq System as 87-base-pair reads. On the authors' methods: In a later analysis, roughly 80 million unique TCR beta chains were counted across the 500 to 700 repertoires, and about 10 million of these chains were shared by at least two donors. Raw reads were error-corrected and collapsed into unique sequences by a nearest-neighbor algorithm in which closely related sequences were merged to remove PCR and sequencing errors. CDR3 sequences were aligned to IMGT reference sequences to assign V, D and J gene segments. Each retained sequence needed at least a six-nucleotide match to both a V gene segment and a J gene segment. Rearrangements were classified as productive when the CDR3 lacked stop codons and remained in frame with V and J, and all other rearrangements were classified as non-productive. Following IMGT convention, CDR3 was defined as the stretch from the second conserved V-encoded cysteine to the conserved J-encoded phenylalanine. The earlier analysis of roughly 590 of the donors excluded sequences that lacked an unambiguous match to a single V gene segment. An earlier analysis of approximately 590 of the donors called V segments functional above 56.7% productive rearrangements and segregating when the between-donor standard deviation exceeded 5%. To diagnose cytomegalovirus status from the catalog of TCR beta chain sequences, a statistical classification framework was built. V and J gene assignment, in a later analysis, came from comparing TCR nucleotide sequences with IMGT/GENE-DB human TR gene sequences. The TCRdist pipeline was used in a later analysis to assign CDR3 sequences and most-parsimonious VDJ recombination scenarios. In a later analysis, every TCR beta chain was defined by the combination of its CDR3 amino acid sequence and its V-gene family, and reads without a unique V-gene family were dropped. In a later analysis, 450 to 600 highly shared, low-generation-probability nucleotide sequences were removed to address suspected cross-contamination and a sequencing artifact. For each public chain, a later analysis derived a clonal expansion index from normalized ranks of inferred template counts within each repertoire. In a later analysis, generation probabilities were computed using a VDJ recombination model fitted to out-of-frame rearrangements, and the results were checked against IGoR. Hypergeometric tests were used in a later analysis to score TCR-TCR, TCR-HLA and TCR-CMV co-occurrence, with a repertoire-size bias correction applied to the TCR pairs. In a later analysis, false discovery rates were estimated by permuting HLA or CMV assignments 20 times. In a later analysis, co-occurring TCRs were grouped using DBSCAN, with TCRdist sequence similarity added in when clustering inside HLA-allele-positive subsets. Co-occurrence clustering excluded repertoires with fewer than 30,000 or more than 120,000 public chains, plus five with anomalous nucleotide sharing. Here the immuneACCESS table is served through TCRdb, limited to in-frame sequences with V and J called. Missing clones are a known gap in these copies; in checked studies unresolved V genes cover under half, and the rest lacks a known reason. V, J and clone size are those of that table, while D and trimming were read from the DNA. The sample table contains some 270,000 clones; only one count was recorded for 92% of them. The leading ten clones occupy about 1.8% of the sample.

The cohort was made up of 500 to 850 healthy bone marrow donors. At the time of sampling, all cohort members were nominally healthy, though unrecorded immune exposures were likely present. The donor tested CMV seronegative, placing the donor among the 350 or so seronegative members of the cohort. Each donor provided a peripheral blood sample, and peripheral blood mononuclear cells were used for TCR beta sequencing. The Qiagen DNeasy Blood Extraction Kit was used to extract genomic DNA from the blood cell samples. CDR1 SGHRS and CDR2 YFSETQ were looked up in the germline V gene. Trimming removed 1 base from V and 0 bases from J; the gene matches leave 1 base unexplained. From the cysteine up to the phenylalanine, the CDR3 has a length of 15 residues. The kept DNA is CDR3 alone, 45 bases in frame from the first base. This clone was observed once. Its binding antigen is unknown. No much larger clone exists at a distance of one base, and base qualities are not known. The sample carries other DNA sequences with the same CDR3.

The receptor's source is a girl aged 2-10 years in good health and CMV-seronegative. Sequencing was carried out using PBMCs. In this chain, TRBV5-1 is recombined with TRBJ1-5, with TRBD1 identical over 7 junction bases. CDR3 sequence: CASSLTGDSNQPQHF. The DNA sequence follows: TGCGCCAGCAGCTTGACAGGGGATAGCAATCAGCCCCAGCATTTT.